Each of the 9 T cell receptor beta chains below was sequenced from the same sample in a study of blood T cells in healthy people across ages. A J-beta primer mix and a sample-barcoded 5' primer were used in a second PCR of about 7 to 11 cycles. TCRdb re-called the 5' RACE reads with MiXCR, one entry per CDR3 protein. The repertoire has hundreds of thousands of distinct CDR3 sequences, approximately 59% of them found once; the top ten carry 30% to 45%. Sequencing was performed on blood. The receptors derive from a man aged 60-69 years in good health.

The chain recombines TRBV5-1 with TRBJ2-1; 13 nucleotides line up with TRBD2. This CDR3 contains 17 residues. V shed 4 bases, J shed 5 bases, and the junction held 9 bases outside the gene matches. Germline CDR1 reads SGHRS; CDR2 reads YFSETQ. The CDR3 is CASSRRTSGGLNNEQFF. The CDR3 DNA reads TGCGCCAGCAGCCGAAGGACTAGCGGGGGCCTCAACAATGAGCAGTTCTTC. Drawing the rest from reference TRBV5-1 and TRBJ2-1, the complete variable domain is KAGVTQTPRYLIKTRGQQVTLSCSPISGHRSVSWYQQTPGQGLQFLFEYFSETQRNKGNFPGRFSGRQFSNSRSEMNVSTLELGDSALYLCASSRRTSGGLNNEQFFGPGTRLTVL.

The chain carries TRBV5-1 and TRBJ2-5; no definite D call. The CDR3 loop spans 13 amino acids. Between the trimmed V and J ends, which lost 2 bases and 4 bases, there was a span of 9 bases. Germline CDR1 reads SGHRS; CDR2 reads YFSETQ. The CDR3 sequence: CASSFPAAETQYF. The DNA for the CDR3 is TGCGCCAGCAGCTTTCCTGCAGCAGAGACCCAGTACTTC.

The rearrangement links TRBV12-3 or TRBV12-4 to TRBJ2-4; tentative D call: TRBD2 (7 bases). V was shortened by 6 bases and J by 13 bases, with 25 bases between the two germline ends. The CDR3 extends over 15 amino acids. CDR3 nucleotide sequence: TGTGCCAGCAGCCTTAACGGACCGGGGAGGGGGGAGCAGTACTTC. This encodes CASSLNGPGRGEQYF.

The V gene is TRBV5-1, the J gene TRBJ2-3, with D possibly TRBD1 on 5 matching bases. Trimming took 0 bases from V and 1 from J, leaving 9 bases between them. CDR3 size: 15 residues. Germline V gene data show CDR1 as SGHRS and CDR2 as YFSETQ. CDR3 region: CASSLGDSRTDTQYF. CDR3 DNA sequence: TGCGCCAGCAGCTTGGGTGACAGCCGCACAGATACGCAGTATTTT.

A single count supports this clonotype. The chain joins TRBV28 to TRBJ2-1; D is perhaps TRBD1 (6 bases). Per germline, CDR1 MDHEN and CDR2 SYDVKM. Trimming cost V 7 bases and J 9 bases, with 13 bases left between them. The CDR3 has 12 residues. CDR3 protein: CASTLGGSEQFF. Written as DNA, the CDR3 is TGTGCCAGCACCCTTGGGGGCAGTGAGCAGTTCTTC.

This clonotype came up a few times. The CDR3 sequence: CASTLSRQPNYGYTF. Here the CDR3 DNA reads TGCGCCAGCACCCTAAGCCGCCAGCCTAACTATGGCTACACCTTC. The rearrangement joins TRBV4-1 to TRBJ1-2; D gene ambiguous. V was clipped by 7 bases and J by 0 bases, with 15 bases between them. CDR3 size: 15 residues. Germline-derived CDR1 and CDR2 are MGHRA and YSYEKL.

V usage is TRBV4-2 and J usage is TRBJ2-5; 13 bases map to TRBD2. The J call could be wrong; TRBJ2-7 is a better fit for the DNA end. This CDR3 is built from 19 residues. Germline V gene lookup returns CDR1 LGHNA and CDR2 YNFKEQ. The CDR3 here is CASSRAGTSGINFSYEQYF. For the CDR3, the DNA is TGTGCCAGCAGCCGCGCCGGGACTAGCGGGATAAATTTTTCCTACGAGCAGTACTTC.

The rearrangement uses TRBV10-2 and TRBJ1-2; maybe TRBD1 (6 bases). The CDR3 is 14 amino acids. Germline CDR1 reads WSHSY; CDR2 reads SAAADI. Deletions cut 4 bases from V and 4 bases from J, with 13 bases between. The CDR3 loop is CASSGPDRGYGYTF. CDR3 sequence (DNA): TGCGCCAGCAGTGGCCCGGACAGAGGCTATGGCTACACCTTC.

The chain has TRBV12-3 or TRBV12-4 and TRBJ2-3; D call uncertain. Deletions cut 2 bases from V and 6 bases from J, with 9 bases between. CDR3 length: 13 residues. CDR3 sequence reads: CASSLSVEDTQYF. The CDR3 region has the DNA TGTGCCAGCAGTTTATCGGTGGAGGATACGCAGTATTTT.